The 9 T cell receptor beta chains listed next were all sequenced from one sample in a study of technical replicates of blood from a handful of donors. The repertoire was sequenced with immunoSEQ multiplex PCR; TCRdb's copy has only in-frame clones and lacks some. The sample lists roughly 92,000 clones, roughly 95% seen once, with roughly 0.34% in the top ten. Sequenced sample: T cells isolated from PBMCs. These receptors came from a human donor in good health.

The V and J genes are TRBV6-4 and TRBJ1-6; TRBD1 might be the D (5 bases). The CDR3 has 15 residues. Trimming removed 0 bases from V and 7 bases from J, with 10 bases in between. Per germline, CDR1 MRHNA and CDR2 SNTAGT. The CDR3 protein is CASSDSPGNNSPLHF. CDR3 DNA: TGTGCCAGCAGTGACTCGCCAGGGAACAATTCACCCCTCCACTTT.

This chain connects TRBV7-9 to TRBJ2-7; 7 bases match TRBD1. V was pared by 7 bases and J by 5 bases, with 11 bases of the junction left unmatched. This CDR3 contains 14 residues. The germline gives CDR1 SEHNR, CDR2 FQNEAQ (reference sequence). The CDR3 here is CASTMDRRSHEQYF. CDR3 nucleotides: TGTGCCAGCACGATGGACAGGCGATCCCACGAGCAGTACTTC.

This chain joins TRBV18 and TRBJ2-1; 8 bases are shared with TRBD2. V shed 6 bases and J 3 bases; nucleotides not matched to a gene: 13. The germline V gene encodes CDR1 KGHSH and CDR2 LQKENI. There are 17 residues in the CDR3. CDR3 amino acids: CASSRTLGAGGYNEQFF. The CDR3 bases are TGTGCCAGCTCGCGCACCCTAGGCGCGGGAGGCTACAATGAGCAGTTCTTC.

J is TRBJ2-1 and V is TRBV6-5; 10 bases are shared with TRBD1. The CDR3 is 13 residues long. Trimming cost V 8 bases and J 6 bases; bases outside gene matches: 4. Germline CDR1 and CDR2: MNHEY and SVGAGI. In nucleotides, the CDR3 is TGTGCCAGCCGACAGGGGGCGACCAATGAGCAGTTCTTC. Translating it yields CASRQGATNEQFF.

The rearrangement uses TRBV10-2 and TRBJ1-1; D possibly corresponds to TRBD1 (6 bases). This CDR3 comprises 16 residues. From germline, CDR1 is WSHSY and CDR2 SAAADI. V was trimmed by 5 bases and J by 2 bases, leaving 18 bases between them. Written as DNA, the CDR3 is TGCGCCAGCAGTTATAGACCAGGGGACCAAAACACTGAAGCTTTCTTT. Its protein is CASSYRPGDQNTEAFF.

This chain joins TRBV19 and TRBJ1-1; a possible D gene is TRBD1 (5 bases). This CDR3 region has 15 residues. Germline-derived CDR1 and CDR2 are LNHDA and SQIVND (reference sequence). Between the trimmed V and J ends, which lost 5 bases and 0 bases, there was a span of 13 bases. CDR3 in DNA: TGTGCCAGTAGTCTACAGGATGAGGTGAACACTGAAGCTTTCTTT. As protein: CASSLQDEVNTEAFF.

The chain recombines TRBV18 with TRBJ2-7; 8 bases match TRBD1. The CDR3 loop spans 15 amino acids. Germline V lookup: CDR1 KGHSH, CDR2 LQKENI. Losses at the gene ends were 2 bases for V and 5 bases for J; bases not matched to a gene: 8. CDR3 amino acids: CASSPVAGGQNEQYF. The CDR3 DNA follows: TGTGCCAGCTCACCAGTGGCAGGGGGCCAGAACGAGCAGTACTTC. Using reference TRBV18 and TRBJ2-7 for the parts outside the CDR3, the full variable domain is NAGVMQNPRHLVRRRGQEARLRCSPMKGHSHVYWYRQLPEEGLKFMVYLQKENIIDESGMPKERFSAEFPKEGPSILRIQQVVRGDSAAYFCASSPVAGGQNEQYFGPGTRLTVT.

The V and J genes are TRBV4-1 and TRBJ1-1; D remains ambiguous. This CDR3 region has 15 residues. Germline CDR1 is MGHRA and CDR2 is YSYEKL. Deletions cut 5 bases from V and 4 bases from J, with 17 bases between. This chain's CDR3 is CASSSGWAVSTEAFF. The DNA for the CDR3 is TGCGCCAGCAGCTCTGGGTGGGCAGTAAGCACTGAAGCTTTCTTT.

V gene TRBV12-5 combines with J gene TRBJ1-3; TRBD1 matches at 9 bases. The CDR3 sequence is 14 residues long. Germline V CDR1 and CDR2: LGHNT, FRNRAP. Trimming took 3 bases from V and 4 from J; bases not matched to a gene: 1. CDR3 amino acids: CASGFGQGGNTIYF. The DNA of the CDR3 is TGTGCTAGTGGTTTCGGACAGGGGGGAAACACCATATATTTT.